Listed here is a single T cell receptor beta chain. The antigen is unknown. The data were taken from a study of blood T cells in healthy people across ages. Study-wide findings and caveats: Observed TCR beta diversity showed a strong correlation with the percentage of naive T cells as measured by flow cytometry. Roughly linear age-related decline in beta diversity appeared, significant by age 40.

The authors ran a second PCR of about 7 to 11 cycles using a sample-barcoded 5' primer and a J-beta primer mix. TCRdb processed the 5' RACE reads anew with MiXCR; each CDR3 protein has one entry. This sample has approximately 670,000 distinct CDR3 sequences; roughly 43% occur once, and the top ten carry about 32%. J was trimmed by 3 bases and V by 0 bases; bases with no gene match: 4. There are 16 residues in the CDR3. The germline gives CDR1 SGHTA, CDR2 FQGNSA. Sample donors were healthy Caucasian individuals that came from Russia, aged roughly 6 to 95. The gene calls are TRBV7-2 and TRBJ2-3; the match to TRBD1 covers 9 bases. Sequencing was done on a sample of blood. The TCR originated in a man at least 80 years old in good health. This CDR3 reads CTSSLARTGETDTQYF. Here the CDR3 DNA reads TGTACCAGCAGCTTAGCTAGGACAGGGGAAACAGATACGCAGTATTTT.